This T cell receptor beta chain was obtained from a study of regulatory T cells in long-lasting Graves disease. The sample's time point: newly diagnosed GD, antithyroid drugs for less than 3 months. From RNA extracted from PBMCs, the TCR library was made. Researchers made TCR beta libraries by using iRepertoire HTBI primers and running Arm-PCR on CDR3 regions. MiXCR, run by TCRdb on the multiplex PCR reads, gives a single entry per CDR3 protein. The data show fewer than 550,000 distinct CDR3 sequences, roughly 17% seen once. Points on this clonotype: A much larger clone lies a single base off, so this may be a read error.

The CDR3 spans 11 residues. CDR1 GTSNPN and CDR2 SVGIG come from the germline V gene (reference sequence). This same sample was also taken into another study, of T cells in Graves' hyperthyroidism and ophthalmopathy. This second study says: The HTBI primer set drove a first-round RT-PCR of the TCR CDR3.

The rearrangement joins TRBV30 to TRBJ2-1; D call uncertain. Sample: peripheral blood mononuclear cells (PBMCs), taken at new diagnosis, from a patient treated with antithyroid drugs. The clonotype originates from a woman under 30 with Graves disease. The CDR3 is CACSVVWEQFF. The CDR3 nucleotides read TGTGCCTGCAGTGTAGTGTGGGAGCAGTTCTTC.